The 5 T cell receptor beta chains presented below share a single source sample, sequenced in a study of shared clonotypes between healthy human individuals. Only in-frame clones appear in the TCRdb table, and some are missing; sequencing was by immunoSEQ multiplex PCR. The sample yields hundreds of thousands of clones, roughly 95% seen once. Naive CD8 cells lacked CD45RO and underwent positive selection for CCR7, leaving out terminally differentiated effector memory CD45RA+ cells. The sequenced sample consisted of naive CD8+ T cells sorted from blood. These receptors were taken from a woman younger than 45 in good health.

The CDR3 protein is CASSGNRGAYEQYF. CDR3 sequence (DNA): TGCGCCAGCAGCGGGAACAGGGGAGCCTACGAGCAGTACTTC. The gene calls are TRBV5-1 and TRBJ2-7; 7 bases align to TRBD1. This CDR3 comprises 14 residues. Germline lookup yields CDR1 SGHRS and CDR2 YFSETQ. The V and J ends lost 4 bases and 2 bases, in that order; junction bases with no gene match: 6.

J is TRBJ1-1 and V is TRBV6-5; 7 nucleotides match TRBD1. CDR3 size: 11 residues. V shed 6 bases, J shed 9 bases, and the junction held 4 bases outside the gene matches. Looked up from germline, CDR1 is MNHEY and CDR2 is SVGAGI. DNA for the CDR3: TGTGCCAGCAGCTCGGGACAGCAAGCTTTCTTT. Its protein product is CASSSGQQAFF.

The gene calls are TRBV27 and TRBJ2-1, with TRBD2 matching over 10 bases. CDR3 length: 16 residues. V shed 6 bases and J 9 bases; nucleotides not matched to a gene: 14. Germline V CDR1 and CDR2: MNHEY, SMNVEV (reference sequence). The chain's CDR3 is CASREGLAGDSSEQFF. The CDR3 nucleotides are TGTGCCAGCAGAGAGGGGCTAGCGGGAGATTCGAGTGAGCAGTTCTTC.

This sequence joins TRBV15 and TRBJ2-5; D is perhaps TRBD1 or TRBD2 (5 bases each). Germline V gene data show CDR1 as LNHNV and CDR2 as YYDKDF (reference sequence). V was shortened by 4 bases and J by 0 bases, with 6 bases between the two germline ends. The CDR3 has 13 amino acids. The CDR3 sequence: CATSKGHQETQYF. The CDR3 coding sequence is TGTGCCACCAGCAAGGGACACCAAGAGACCCAGTACTTC.

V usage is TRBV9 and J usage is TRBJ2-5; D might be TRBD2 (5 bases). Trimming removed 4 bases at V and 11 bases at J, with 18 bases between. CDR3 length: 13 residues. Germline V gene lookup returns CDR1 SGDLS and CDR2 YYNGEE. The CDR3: CASSPTDSWEQYF. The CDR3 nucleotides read TGTGCCAGCAGCCCAACAGATTCCTGGGAGCAGTACTTC.